This TCR beta chain was profiled in a study of identical twins listed by TCRdb under 2016. For the wider study: TCR alpha and beta repertoires from monozygotic twins, unrelated adults of various ages and cord blood were deep-sequenced to test whether fetal clonotypes persist. Replicate twin experiments were performed at different times using different library preparation protocols to rule out contamination.

Relative to germline, V is missing 0 bases and J is missing 2 bases, with 9 bases of the junction outside any gene match. Measured from the cysteine to the phenylalanine, the CDR3 is 17 residues long. Only CDR3 DNA is held: 51 bases, read in frame from base 1. Taken from the germline V gene, the CDR1 and CDR2 loops are MNHEY and SVGAGI. All donors were healthy Caucasians. The twin cohort comprised three pairs of female monozygotic twins, all aged about 18 to 30 years. Peripheral blood mononuclear cells were the source from which RNA for the TCR libraries was isolated. Libraries were made using 5' RACE. The sample was run on an Illumina HiSeq 2000. A universal primer binding site was introduced by template switching, and a unique molecular identifier was present in the final cDNA, enabling accurate counting of TCR cDNA molecules. Specific primers in the conserved constant-segment region were used to synthesize first-strand cDNA for the TCR alpha and beta chains. To control for contamination, every cDNA library was double barcoded, receiving both a SMART-Mk sample barcode and Illumina barcodes. TruSeq adapter sequences and Illumina sample barcodes were added in two successive PCR steps. Sequencing of the TCR alpha and beta cDNA libraries was done on the Illumina HiSeq platform using custom primers. The original methods were these. Unique molecular identifiers were extracted from raw reads with MiGEC, and CDR3 positions were determined with MiXCR. Recombination models were inferred per individual with the repgenHMM and IGoR tools using an EM algorithm. Shared clonotypes were analyzed with the tcR package in R, and sharing was normalized by the product of cloneset sizes. To study raw recombination free of thymic and clonal selection effects, out-of-frame nonproductive sequences were analyzed. TCRdb handled the public reads itself, with Q25 trimming in fastp and clone calling in MiXCR, and kept productive beta chains. All rows with the same CDR3 protein become a single entry with the most common DNA and genes. The V and J calls reflect TCRdb's pipeline rather than the authors' work. In this sample the table shows fewer than 650,000 distinct CDR3 sequences, just over 7% of which occur a single time. The ten top clones hold 1.6% of the sample.

This clonotype came up many times. There is no known antigen for this receptor. No qualities accompany the bases; no much larger clone lies one base away. Broader findings and caveats from the paper: Excess twin sharing in beta out-of-frame sequences was weaker because fewer shared sequences lowered the signal-to-noise ratio. Zero-insertion analyses could be partly confounded by invariant T cells such as MAIT and iNKT, though diverse VJ usage argued against such confounding for most clonotypes. Fewer insertions were carried by abundant cord blood beta clonotypes, a similar but weaker trend appeared in young adult naive repertoires, and no such trend appeared in memory repertoires. Because the same donors could not be followed over many years, the conclusions relied on cross-sectional statistical analysis. Compared with coincidental sharing between unrelated individuals, an excess of low generation-probability sequences was observed among out-of-frame TCR alpha sequences shared between twins. In monozygotic twins, recombination models systematically underestimated out-of-frame TCR alpha sharing, but the models matched the sharing seen between unrelated individuals.

These data were also filed under a second study, of yellow fever vaccine responses in identical twins. As described in the second report: The authors reported that the T cell response to vaccination in identical twins appeared partly convergent and partly personalized. In the study, vaccine-responding T cell clones were precisely tracked in identical twins.

The V and J segments used are TRBV6-5 and TRBJ2-5; TRBD2 aligns with 7 central bases. The sequenced sample was PBMCs. The receptor comes from a woman aged 18-29 years in good health. CDR3 region: CASSYSPPTSPQETQYF. The DNA sequence is TGTGCCAGCAGTTACTCTCCACCGACTAGCCCACAAGAGACCCAGTACTTC.